This T cell receptor (beta chain) was retrieved from a study of glioma-infiltrating T cells after dendritic cell vaccination. Looking at the study overall: Dendritic cell vaccine was injected intradermally three times, biweekly.

Time point: after dendritic cell vaccination, including at tumor progression/relapse. Patients had residual fresh-frozen tumor tissue and more than two years of survival data. For this clone: Its target is not known. Mismatch with germline at one junction end may stem from a read error. The same CDR3 can be traced to other DNA sequences in this sample.

This CDR3 contains 14 residues. Germline-derived CDR1 and CDR2 are MNHEY and SVGAGI. Clones were sequenced by immunoSEQ multiplex PCR, and TCRdb holds only the in-frame ones, with some missing. This table holds 50,000 to 65,000 clones, more than 75% found once. Notes on the study in general: TCR clonality showed no direct relationship with survival.

The source material was blood, sampled after dendritic cell vaccination. V and J are TRBV6-5 and TRBJ1-6; the D gene is possibly TRBD1 (5 bases). This TCR was sampled from a human donor with glioblastoma. Here the CDR3 DNA reads TGTGCCAGCAGTTCCCGGGACTCCAATTCCCCCCTCCACTTT. Its translation is CASSSRDSNSPLHF.